A selection of T cell receptor beta chains follows, all from one sample in a study of regulatory T cells in long-lasting Graves disease. In TCRdb, the multiplex PCR reads were re-called with MiXCR into one record per CDR3 protein. Of about 660,000 distinct CDR3 sequences listed, about 32% are singletons. Sample: peripheral blood mononuclear cells (PBMCs), taken when the disease was refractory, from a patient treated with antithyroid drugs. Receptors were obtained from a female donor with Graves disease. The conserved cysteine and the conserved F or W are not part of the CDR3 here. A D gene is named only where the DNA matches it firmly.

D gene: TRBD2; J gene: TRBJ2-7; V gene: TRBV19; CDR3 protein: ASRRTSGKGLSSYEQY
D gene: TRBD1; J gene: TRBJ1-5; V gene: TRBV3-1; CDR3 protein: ASSDRVGSNQPQH
D gene: .; J gene: TRBJ2-6; V gene: TRBV11-2; CDR3 protein: ASTLITRAGANVLT
D gene: .; J gene: TRBJ2-6; V gene: TRBV7-2; CDR3 protein: ASSLGGFGANVLT
D gene: .; J gene: TRBJ1-1; V gene: TRBV29-1; CDR3 protein: SGTDGADTEAF
D gene: .; J gene: TRBJ2-4; V gene: TRBV6-1; CDR3 protein: ASSDDSKNIQY
D gene: .; J gene: TRBJ1-2; V gene: TRBV30; CDR3 protein: ACRRVADRSYT
D gene: .; J gene: TRBJ1-3; V gene: TRBV6-5; CDR3 protein: ASSYSPNTIY
D gene: TRBD1; J gene: TRBJ2-2; V gene: TRBV5-1; CDR3 protein: ASSFDRGGPGELF
D gene: TRBD1; J gene: TRBJ1-5; V gene: TRBV28; CDR3 protein: ASSSWTGDQPQH
D gene: .; J gene: TRBJ1-4; V gene: TRBV3-1; CDR3 protein: ASSQGRGNRANEKLF
D gene: .; J gene: TRBJ1-5; V gene: TRBV15; CDR3 protein: ATSRDQEWQPQH
D gene: .; J gene: TRBJ1-3; V gene: TRBV6-1; CDR3 protein: ASSSSADGPTIY
D gene: .; J gene: TRBJ1-6; V gene: TRBV28; CDR3 protein: ASSSPRQDTNSPLH
D gene: TRBD1; J gene: TRBJ2-7; V gene: TRBV6-2/TRBV6-3; CDR3 protein: ASSYDRGEQY
D gene: .; J gene: TRBJ1-1; V gene: TRBV29-1; CDR3 protein: SVGDPGDTEAF
D gene: TRBD1; J gene: TRBJ1-4; V gene: TRBV28; CDR3 protein: ASSSRGLDEKLF
D gene: .; J gene: TRBJ1-2; V gene: TRBV29-1; CDR3 protein: SVDGGSIYGYT
D gene: .; J gene: TRBJ2-7; V gene: TRBV12-3/TRBV12-4; CDR3 protein: ASGPGAPGEQY
D gene: .; J gene: TRBJ1-3; V gene: TRBV7-2; CDR3 protein: ASSLDWRKGNTIY
D gene: .; J gene: TRBJ1-1; V gene: TRBV5-1; CDR3 protein: ASSLSVRDTEAF
D gene: .; J gene: TRBJ1-2; V gene: TRBV3-1; CDR3 protein: ASSARGSYGYT
D gene: .; J gene: TRBJ2-7; V gene: TRBV15; CDR3 protein: ATSRDVNGAYEQY
D gene: .; J gene: TRBJ1-1; V gene: TRBV10-3; CDR3 protein: AISESNTEAF
D gene: .; J gene: TRBJ1-1; V gene: TRBV25-1; CDR3 protein: ASSEIDMTEAF
D gene: .; J gene: TRBJ1-3; V gene: TRBV12-3/TRBV12-4; CDR3 protein: ASSTHANTIY
D gene: .; J gene: TRBJ1-1; V gene: TRBV15; CDR3 protein: ATSPGGGNTEAF
D gene: .; J gene: TRBJ2-7; V gene: TRBV19; CDR3 protein: ASSIVDSGYEQY
D gene: TRBD2; J gene: TRBJ2-1; V gene: TRBV20-1; CDR3 protein: SANWVLAGSSNEQF
D gene: .; J gene: TRBJ2-7; V gene: TRBV3-1; CDR3 protein: ASRGGGGYEQY
D gene: TRBD1; J gene: TRBJ1-5; V gene: TRBV2; CDR3 protein: ASGQDRVWNQPQH
D gene: .; J gene: TRBJ2-5; V gene: TRBV29-1; CDR3 protein: SVDRAVGPGRAFGETQY
D gene: .; J gene: TRBJ1-1; V gene: TRBV28; CDR3 protein: ASSFAPDGRDTEAF
D gene: .; J gene: TRBJ1-2; V gene: TRBV20-1; CDR3 protein: SAKLPGDYGGYT
D gene: .; J gene: TRBJ2-7; V gene: TRBV6-1; CDR3 protein: ASSEGGQGHEQY
D gene: .; J gene: TRBJ1-4; V gene: TRBV10-3; CDR3 protein: AITGQPKEKLF
D gene: .; J gene: TRBJ1-5; V gene: TRBV12-3/TRBV12-4; CDR3 protein: ASSFVAQDSNQPQH
D gene: .; J gene: TRBJ1-1; V gene: TRBV3-1; CDR3 protein: ASSQETLVNTEAF
D gene: .; J gene: TRBJ2-5; V gene: TRBV10-3; CDR3 protein: AISESELGVGETQY
D gene: TRBD2; J gene: TRBJ2-2; V gene: TRBV7-9; CDR3 protein: ASRLAGVWTSTGELF
D gene: .; J gene: TRBJ1-1; V gene: TRBV9; CDR3 protein: ASSVTGGGGTEAF
D gene: .; J gene: TRBJ1-6; V gene: TRBV12-3/TRBV12-4; CDR3 protein: ASRGQNSYNSPLH
D gene: .; J gene: TRBJ2-2; V gene: TRBV7-2; CDR3 protein: ASSLTPSAPTGELF
D gene: .; J gene: TRBJ1-5; V gene: TRBV6-2/TRBV6-3; CDR3 protein: ASSSRGRSNQPQH
D gene: .; J gene: TRBJ1-1; V gene: TRBV6-5; CDR3 protein: ASSYDDRGAEAF
D gene: .; J gene: TRBJ1-5; V gene: TRBV30; CDR3 protein: AWSVSALIGGPQH
D gene: TRBD1; J gene: TRBJ1-1; V gene: TRBV20-1; CDR3 protein: SAQNFRGSLGNTEAF
D gene: .; J gene: TRBJ1-5; V gene: TRBV6-1; CDR3 protein: AGSLSENQPQH
D gene: .; J gene: TRBJ1-6; V gene: TRBV5-1; CDR3 protein: ASSLVQPRDSPLH
D gene: .; J gene: TRBJ1-2; V gene: TRBV7-2; CDR3 protein: ASSLSKGFGFGYT
D gene: .; J gene: TRBJ2-7; V gene: TRBV7-9; CDR3 protein: ASRLASGRGGEQY
D gene: .; J gene: TRBJ2-7; V gene: TRBV15; CDR3 protein: ATSRGGSGAYEQY
D gene: TRBD1; J gene: TRBJ2-5; V gene: TRBV2; CDR3 protein: ASTGTGGFVETQY
D gene: .; J gene: TRBJ2-7; V gene: TRBV19; CDR3 protein: ASRGRTMRTYEQY
D gene: TRBD1; J gene: TRBJ2-7; V gene: TRBV4-1; CDR3 protein: ASSQRKDRGSYEQY
D gene: .; J gene: TRBJ1-4; V gene: TRBV5-1; CDR3 protein: ASSLAMRGPNEKLF
D gene: .; J gene: TRBJ2-7; V gene: TRBV27; CDR3 protein: ASSLRQGGSGNHEQY